Sequencing of this T cell receptor beta chain was carried out in a study of metastatic and nonmetastatic thyroid tumors. The overall study: Repertoires from malignant and benign thyroid patients were compared across blood and tumor or nodule tissue. Overall study results and limits: Within blood and tumor, benign nodules reportedly had significantly lower TCR beta diversity than malignant thyroid tumors did.

Comments on this clone: Its specificity is not known.

CDR3 size: 15 residues. The V segment lost 4 bases and the J segment 3 bases; nucleotides outside the gene matches: 2. The V gene's germline CDR1 is SGHKS and CDR2 YYEKEE (reference sequence). The entire patient cohort was treatment-naive prior to thyroid surgery. Authors' methods: The study built a papillary thyroid cancer distant-metastasis classifier from CDR3 differences across clinicopathological groups. TCRdb re-called the PCR reads via MiXCR. These V and J calls originate from TCRdb's pipeline instead of the authors' own analysis. The repertoire holds roughly 40,000 clones, with around 16% as singletons.

The TCR comes from a female donor with papillary thyroid cancer or a benign thyroid nodule (not recorded which). Some clones in this sample may be carry-over from other donors' samples. The sequencing input was blood. This rearrangement joins TRBV5-5 to TRBJ1-6; 9 bases map to TRBD1. The CDR3 region has the DNA TGTGCCAGCAGCCGGACAGGGGTCTATAATTCACCCCTCCACTTT. This sequence encodes CASSRTGVYNSPLHF.